The sequence of this T cell receptor beta chain was determined in a study of CD8+ T cells in alopecia areata. Study-wide background: People stayed on tofacitinib for 6 to 18 months, then stopped the drug for 6 months. Severity scoring for treated patients was based on the percentage of affected scalp area. Findings of the study overall: Clonality in lesional scalp, especially alopecia totalis/universalis, exceeded that of normal scalp. Whereas mice showed it more clearly, TCR sharing across patients was murkier, possibly because of HLA.

The treatment denotes: oral pan-JAK inhibitor, 5-10 mg twice daily. The CDR3 loop spans 14 amino acids. The V gene lost 5 bases and the J gene lost 0 bases, with 9 bases spanning the gap. Looked up from germline, CDR1 is MNHEY and CDR2 is SMNVEV (reference sequence). RNA, once extracted, was reverse transcribed into cDNA for use as the sequencing template. Assay used: immunoSEQ multiplex PCR; TCRdb lists only in-frame clones, some missing. Of fewer than 200,000 clones in the sample, around 50% were seen once. On this clone: Its antigen is not identified.

The chain joins TRBV27 to TRBJ2-3; D possibly uses TRBD1 or TRBD2 (5 bases each). The material was CD8+ T cells sorted from blood, obtained at week 24, from a patient treated with tofacitinib. This receptor was obtained from a human donor with alopecia areata. The CDR3 here is CASSPWDSTDTQYF. DNA for the CDR3: TGTGCCAGCAGTCCGTGGGACAGCACAGATACGCAGTATTTT.